One sample yielded the 18 T cell receptor beta chains listed below, sequenced in a study of control samples from healthy donors and cancer patients. Clones were read by immunoSEQ multiplex PCR, and TCRdb kept only the in-frame ones, dropping some. The sample shows 60,000 to 75,000 clones, over 70% of them seen only once. Material: blood. These TCRs come from a man aged 50 or older in good health.

The chain combines TRBV18 with TRBJ1-2; D possibly corresponds to TRBD1 (6 bases). CDR1 and CDR2 from the germline V gene are KGHSH and LQKENI. V lost 6 bases and J 8 bases, leaving 16 bases between the germline ends. The CDR3 totals 13 residues. Here the CDR3 DNA reads TGTGCCAGCTCCCCCGGGGACATTCAAGGCTACACCTTC. The encoded protein is CASSPGDIQGYTF.

The chain is built from TRBV5-5 and TRBJ1-2; no reliable D call. V shed 4 bases and J shed 1 base, with 8 bases lying between them. The V gene's germline CDR1 is SGHKS and CDR2 YYEKEE (reference sequence). The CDR3 totals 13 residues. DNA of the CDR3: TGTGCCAGCAGCCTCGGGGTTAACTATGGCTACACCTTC. Encoded protein: CASSLGVNYGYTF.

This clone was seen a single time. The gene calls are TRBV30 and TRBJ1-1; D not resolved. CDR1 is GTSNPN, CDR2 SVGIG, per germline (reference sequence). The CDR3 contains 13 residues. The germline V and J ends were trimmed by 3 bases and 1 base, with 9 bases remaining between them. For the CDR3, the DNA is TGTGCCTGGAGCCTCGACCGGAACACTGAAGCTTTCTTT. This sequence encodes CAWSLDRNTEAFF. The entire variable domain, with the rest obtained from reference TRBV30 and TRBJ1-1, is as follows: SQTIHQWPATLVQPVGSPLSLECTVEGTSNPNLYWYRQAAGRGLQLLFYSVGIGQISSEVPQNLSASRPQDRQFILSSKKLLLSDSGFYLCAWSLDRNTEAFFGQGTRLTVV.

J is TRBJ2-1 and V is TRBV18; 9 nucleotides agree with TRBD2. The CDR3 runs to 18 residues. From germline, CDR1 is KGHSH and CDR2 LQKENI. V gave up 0 bases and J gave up 6 bases; unmatched junction bases: 12. Written as DNA, the CDR3 is TGTGCCAGCTCACCACCGTACGATTTAGCGGGAGCGGGCAATGAGCAGTTCTTC. The encoded protein is CASSPPYDLAGAGNEQFF.

The rearrangement links TRBV11-2 to TRBJ2-1; no clear D. The CDR3 consists of 15 residues. The germline V and J ends were trimmed by 0 bases and 5 bases, with 11 bases remaining between them. Germline assignment: CDR1 SGHAT and CDR2 FQNNGV. CDR3 in DNA: TGTGCCAGCAGCTTAGATCGAGCGAACCACAATGAGCAGTTCTTC. Translating gives CASSLDRANHNEQFF.

The rearrangement joins TRBV24-1 to TRBJ1-2, with D unresolved. CDR3 length: 14 residues. The V gene's germline CDR1 is KGHDR and CDR2 SFDVKD. V was pared by 3 bases and J by 3 bases, with 10 bases between. CDR3 sequence (DNA): TGTGCCACCAGTGATAGGGTCCGGGACTATGGCTACACCTTC. Translation: CATSDRVRDYGYTF.

V gene TRBV18 combines with J gene TRBJ2-6; 8 nucleotides agree with TRBD2. The CDR3 is made up of 17 amino acids. CDR1 is KGHSH and CDR2 is LQKENI in the germline V gene. The V segment lost 3 bases and the J segment 0 bases; nucleotides outside the gene matches: 4. Written as DNA, the CDR3 is TGTGCCAGCTCACCGCAGCGGGGGAACTCTGGGGCCAACGTCCTGACTTTC. Translated: CASSPQRGNSGANVLTF.

The V call is TRBV7-9, the J call TRBJ2-3; tentative D call: TRBD2 (7 bases). This CDR3 is built from 12 residues. CDR1 and CDR2 from the germline V gene are SEHNR and FQNEAQ (reference sequence). CDR3 sequence: CAGAGAGDTQYF. DNA for the CDR3: TGTGCAGGGGCGGGGGCCGGGGATACGCAGTATTTT. Full variable domain (outside the CDR3, taken from reference TRBV7-9 and TRBJ2-3): DTGVSQNPRHKITKRGQNVTFRCDPISEHNRLYWYRQTLGQGPEFLTYFQNEAQLEKSRLLSDRFSAERPKGSFSTLEIQRTEQGDSAMYLCAGAGAGDTQYFGPGTRLTVL.

This clone showed up just once. The chain recombines TRBV5-4 with TRBJ1-1; 8 bases map to TRBD1. The CDR3 has 15 residues. Losses at the gene ends were 4 bases for V and 0 bases for J; bases not matched to a gene: 5. CDR1 is SGHNT, CDR2 YYREEE, per germline (reference sequence). DNA for the CDR3: TGTGCCAGCAGCGCCCGACAGGGGATGAACACTGAAGCTTTCTTT. This sequence encodes CASSARQGMNTEAFF.

The CDR3 protein is CASTPDRQNYGYTF. The CDR3 nucleotides are TGTGCCAGCACCCCGGACAGACAGAACTATGGCTACACCTTC. The V and J genes are TRBV5-4 and TRBJ1-2; possibly TRBD1 for D (6 bases). Trimming pared 6 bases from V and 2 bases from J, leaving 14 bases between. This CDR3 has 14 residues. CDR1 SGHNT and CDR2 YYREEE come from the germline V gene (reference sequence).

This chain links TRBV29-1 with TRBJ1-6; D is ambiguous. This CDR3 contains 12 residues. The germline CDR1 and CDR2 sequences are SQVTM and ANQGSEA. V dropped 8 bases and J dropped 6 bases, with 11 bases sitting between them. CDR3 DNA sequence: TGCAGCATTCTAGAAACTAATTCACCCCTCCACTTT. It specifies CSILETNSPLHF.

This chain uses TRBV4-1 with TRBJ2-3; 7 bases match TRBD2. Germline V lookup: CDR1 MGHRA, CDR2 YSYEKL. The CDR3 totals 17 residues. With 0 bases clipped from V and 2 bases from J, the junction kept 8 bases outside the gene matches. The CDR3 DNA reads TGCGCCAGCAGCCAAGACTGGGGGGGGATTGACACAGATACGCAGTATTTT. Protein product: CASSQDWGGIDTDTQYF.

This clone was seen a few times. J is TRBJ1-6 and V is TRBV11-2; D is unresolved. This CDR3 contains 12 residues. The germline gives CDR1 SGHAT, CDR2 FQNNGV. Trimming removed 4 bases at V and 9 bases at J, with 7 bases between. The CDR3 reads CASSSYRSPLHF. For the CDR3, the DNA is TGTGCCAGCAGCTCCTACCGTTCACCCCTCCACTTT.

The chain has TRBV12-5 and TRBJ2-2; the D call may be TRBD1 or TRBD2 (5 bases each). With 2 bases removed from V and 1 base from J, the gap between germline ends came to 17 bases. Germline loops: CDR1 LGHNT, CDR2 FRNRAP. The CDR3 runs 18 residues. Here the CDR3 DNA reads TGTGCTAGTGGTTTGCCGGACCGGGGCCTCATGAACACCGGGGAGCTGTTTTTT. It translates to CASGLPDRGLMNTGELFF.

The chain uses TRBV6-2 or TRBV6-3 and TRBJ2-1, with D perhaps matching TRBD1 or TRBD2 (5 bases each). V was clipped by 1 base and J by 14 bases, with 18 bases between them. This CDR3 has 14 residues. CDR1 MNHEY and CDR2 SVGEGT come from the germline V gene. CDR3 protein: CASSYYSGRDREFF. In nucleotides, the CDR3 is TGTGCCAGCAGTTACTATTCCGGCCGGGACCGGGAGTTCTTC.

The chain is built from TRBV19 and TRBJ1-2, with TRBD1 as a possible D gene (5 bases). Trimming took 7 bases from V and 5 from J, leaving 17 bases between them. CDR3 length: 14 amino acids. Germline CDR1 and CDR2: LNHDA and SQIVND (reference sequence). In DNA form, the CDR3 reads TGTGCCAGTACCCCCGAGAAGGGGCTTTATGGCTACACCTTC. This gives the protein CASTPEKGLYGYTF.

The chain couples TRBV6-5 to TRBJ1-6, with D possibly matching TRBD1 (5 bases). V dropped 7 bases and J dropped 3 bases, with 13 bases sitting between them. Germline loops: CDR1 MNHEY, CDR2 SVGAGI. The CDR3 covers 15 residues. The CDR3 DNA reads TGTGCCAGCAAGCTTGCGGGGGGCTATAATTCACCCCTCCACTTT. Residues: CASKLAGGYNSPLHF.

The chain recombines TRBV6-2 or TRBV6-3 with TRBJ2-7, with TRBD1 identical over 7 bases. Germline lookup yields CDR1 MNHEY and CDR2 SVGEGT. The ends lost 4 bases at V and 6 bases at J; junction bases unmatched: 9. The CDR3 length is 14 residues. CDR3: CASSSDRAGGEQYF. CDR3 sequence (DNA): TGTGCCAGCAGTTCCGACAGGGCAGGTGGCGAGCAGTACTTC.